The 10 T cell receptor beta chains below come from one sample, sequenced in a study of T cell changes during pregnancy in multiple sclerosis (dated by TCRdb to about 2019). The method was the immunoSEQ multiplex PCR assay. Not all clones reach the TCRdb copy of this immuneACCESS table, which keeps in-frame sequences only. Checked studies attribute under half of the gap to unresolved V genes and leave the rest unexplained. For this sample there are 70,000 to 100,000 clones; around 95% appear just once. The ten largest clonotypes hold 1.3% to 1.5% of the sample. The material was peripheral blood, obtained in the third trimester of pregnancy. The receptors come from a female donor in good health, enrolled as a control in a pregnancy study.

This chain links TRBV5-5 with TRBJ2-1, with D unclear. Germline V gene lookup returns CDR1 SGHKS and CDR2 YYEKEE (reference sequence). The CDR3 has 15 residues. Trimming left V 9 bases short and J 4 bases short, with 20 bases between. The CDR3 bases are TGTGCCATCGATCCTTCCAGCAGACTGTACAATGAGCAGTTCTTC. Its translation: CAIDPSSRLYNEQFF.

The CDR3 reads CASSFGTSGETQYF. The DNA for the CDR3 is TGTGCCAGCAGCTTTGGGACTAGCGGAGAGACCCAGTACTTC. This sequence joins TRBV2 and TRBJ2-5; TRBD2 aligns across 11 bases. Looked up from germline, CDR1 is SNHLY and CDR2 is FYNNEI. J gave up 4 bases and V 6 bases, and 4 bases lay outside the gene matches. CDR3 size: 14 residues.

The chain joins TRBV28 to TRBJ2-3, with TRBD2 identical over 8 bases. This CDR3 has 14 residues. The ends lost 5 bases at V and 2 bases at J; junction bases unmatched: 3. Per germline, CDR1 MDHEN and CDR2 SYDVKM. The chain's CDR3 is CASSRREATDTQYF. The CDR3 DNA is TGTGCCAGCAGTAGGCGGGAGGCCACAGATACGCAGTATTTT.

The rearrangement links TRBV5-8 to TRBJ2-5; 10 nucleotides align to TRBD1. The germline gives CDR1 SGHTS, CDR2 YDEGEE. The CDR3 consists of 14 residues. The V and J ends lost 4 bases and 4 bases, in that order; junction bases with no gene match: 4. The CDR3 spells CASSLGQGRETQYF. For the CDR3, the DNA is TGTGCCAGCAGCCTGGGACAGGGGAGAGAGACCCAGTACTTC.

In DNA form, the CDR3 reads TGTGCCAGCAGCTTGGGGCTAGCGGAATACTACAATGAGCAGTTCTTC. Protein sequence: CASSLGLAEYYNEQFF. This chain uses TRBV5-6 with TRBJ2-1, with TRBD2 matching over 7 bases. V trimming: 0 bases; J trimming: 3 bases; junction bases outside the gene matches: 6. The CDR3 consists of 16 residues. Germline values: CDR1 SGHDT, CDR2 YYEEEE.

The CDR3 loop reads CASSSNRGRMNEQFF. The CDR3 region has the DNA TGTGCCAGCAGCTCCAACAGGGGGCGCATGAATGAGCAGTTCTTC. The chain uses TRBV11-2 and TRBJ2-1; TRBD1 agrees at 9 bases. CDR1 is SGHAT, CDR2 FQNNGV, per germline. The ends lost 4 bases at V and 7 bases at J; junction bases unmatched: 8. CDR3 size: 15 residues.

This sequence joins TRBV5-1 and TRBJ2-5; maybe TRBD2 (5 bases). V was shortened by 9 bases and J by 8 bases, with 20 bases between the two germline ends. The germline gives CDR1 SGHRS, CDR2 YFSETQ. The CDR3 has 13 amino acids. CDR3 sequence reads: CATTVGELKTQYF. DNA for the CDR3: TGCGCCACTACCGTCGGGGAATTAAAAACCCAGTACTTC. The full variable domain, its missing parts supplied by reference TRBV5-1 and TRBJ2-5, is KAGVTQTPRYLIKTRGQQVTLSCSPISGHRSVSWYQQTPGQGLQFLFEYFSETQRNKGNFPGRFSGRQFSNSRSEMNVSTLELGDSALYLCATTVGELKTQYFGPGTRLLVL.

The chain employs TRBV4-1 and TRBJ1-4, with D possibly TRBD1 on 5 matching bases. V lost 3 bases and J 7 bases, leaving 6 bases between the germline ends. The CDR3 covers 12 residues. Germline-derived CDR1 and CDR2 are MGHRA and YSYEKL. The CDR3 protein is CASSQGGEKLFF. The DNA for the CDR3 is TGCGCCAGCAGCCAGGGGGGTGAAAAACTGTTTTTT.

This clone was seen only a few times. The chain uses TRBV29-1 and TRBJ1-4, with D unresolved. CDR3 size: 12 residues. The V and J ends lost 6 bases and 5 bases respectively, with 10 bases between them. Germline loops: CDR1 SQVTM, CDR2 ANQGSEA. The CDR3 DNA is TGCAGCGTCAAACAGCAGAATGAAAAACTGTTTTTT. It codes for CSVKQQNEKLFF. The complete variable domain, with remaining parts taken from reference TRBV29-1 and TRBJ1-4, reads SAVISQKPSRDICQRGTSLTIQCQVDSQVTMMFWYRQQPGQSLTLIATANQGSEATYESGFVIDKFPISRPNLTFSTLTVSNMSPEDSSIYLCSVKQQNEKLFFGSGTQLSVL.

The chain couples TRBV19 to TRBJ2-7, with 12 bases matching TRBD2. Germline CDR1 reads LNHDA; CDR2 reads SQIVND (reference sequence). There are 15 residues in the CDR3. Trimming cost V 5 bases and J 3 bases; bases outside gene matches: 5. The CDR3 protein is CASSETSGGIYEQYF. The CDR3 coding sequence is TGTGCCAGTAGTGAGACTAGCGGGGGAATCTACGAGCAGTACTTC.